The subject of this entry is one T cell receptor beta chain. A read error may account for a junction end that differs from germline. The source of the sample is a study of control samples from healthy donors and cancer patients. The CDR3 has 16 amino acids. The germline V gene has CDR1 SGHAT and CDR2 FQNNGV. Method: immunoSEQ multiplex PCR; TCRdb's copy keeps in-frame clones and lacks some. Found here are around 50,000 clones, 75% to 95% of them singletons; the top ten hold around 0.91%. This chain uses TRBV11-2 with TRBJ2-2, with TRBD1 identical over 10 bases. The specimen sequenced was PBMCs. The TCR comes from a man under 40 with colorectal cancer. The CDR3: CASSLDSGTGVGGLFF. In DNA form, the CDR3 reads TGTGCCAGCAGCTTAGACTCCGGGACAGGGGTAGGGGGGCTGTTTTTT.